This T cell receptor beta chain was captured in a study of blood T cell repertoires in COVID-19 (dated by TCRdb to the early 2020s). Study-wide context: Samples covering the acute and convalescent phases of COVID-19 were provided by collaborators in the United States, Italy and Spain. The sample metadata nearly always contained a de-identified subject ID, COVID-19 status, age in years and sex. Subjects who had been exposed to COVID-19, were actively infected with it, or had recovered from it provided the deeply sampled blood TCRbeta repertoires that made up the dataset. Where available, HLA class I and class II types were taken from metadata supplied by the sample provider and were not determined by assay-based typing. The material from the prospective study consisted of cDNA or gDNA derived from T cells, B-cell-depleted T cells, or PBMCs. The repertoires were released in a freely available public database meant as a resource for research on the immune response to SARS-CoV-2. The samples were drawn from the first 160 participants of the ongoing ImmuneRACE study and from over 950 subjects provided by 6 global collaborators.

General findings and caveats noted by the study authors: The amount of clinical and demographic metadata varied by source and participant and was provided uncurated.

As for this clone: Its cognate antigen has yet to be identified. Base qualities are not provided; no much larger clone lies one nucleotide away.

The collaborating institutions used their own protocols to collect whole blood in K2EDTA tubes. For TCRbeta analysis, collaborators shipped samples in one of three forms: frozen whole blood, isolated PBMCs, or DNA extracted from either of those sample types. The CDR3 contains 17 residues, cysteine and phenylalanine counted. CDR3 DNA is the only sequence kept; it has 51 bases, read in frame from the first base. Compared with germline, V lacks 1 base and J lacks 2 bases; bases without a gene match: 5. CDR1 and CDR2, per the germline V gene, are MNHNS and SASEGT. TCRbeta CDR3 regions were amplified from genomic DNA by means of the immunoSEQ Assay, a bias-controlled multiplex PCR. On the authors' methods: The number of nucleated cells in each sample was estimated from the amplification of reference gene primers within the assay. To quantify the absolute abundance of each unique TCRbeta CDR3 rearrangement, sequence reads were collapsed and filtered. For each sample, productive Simpson clonality was calculated as the square root of Simpson's diversity index over productive rearrangements. The clones in this table, taken by TCRdb from immuneACCESS, are in-frame only. Not every clone is retained; where verified, under half of the shortfall comes from an unresolved V gene, and the cause of the rest is unknown. That table furnishes V, J and clone size, whereas the DNA furnished D and trimming. The sample includes roughly 100,000 clones, with 65% to 90% observed a single time. The biggest ten clones account for 4% to 5.5% of the sample.

Material: peripheral blood. The chain was built from TRBV6-1 and TRBJ2-3; the junction holds 11 bases that match TRBD2. The sequence derives from a man aged 55 to 70 with acute or convalescent COVID-19. The sequenced DNA is TGTGCCAGCAGTGAAGAACTAGCGGGGGCCATCACAGATACGCAGTATTTT. Translation gives CASSEELAGAITDTQYF.